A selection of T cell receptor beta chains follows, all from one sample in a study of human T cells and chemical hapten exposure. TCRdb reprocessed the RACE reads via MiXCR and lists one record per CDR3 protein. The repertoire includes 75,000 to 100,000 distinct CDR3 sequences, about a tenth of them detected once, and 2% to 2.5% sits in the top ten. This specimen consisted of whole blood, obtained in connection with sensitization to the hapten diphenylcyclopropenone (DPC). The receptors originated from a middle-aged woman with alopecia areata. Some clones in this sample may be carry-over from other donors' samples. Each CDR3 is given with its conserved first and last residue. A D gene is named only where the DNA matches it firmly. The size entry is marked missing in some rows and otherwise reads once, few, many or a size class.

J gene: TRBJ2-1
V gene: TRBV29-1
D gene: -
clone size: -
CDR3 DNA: TGCAGCGTTGAACAGAGCTCCTACAATGAGCAGTTCTTC
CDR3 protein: CSVEQSSYNEQFF

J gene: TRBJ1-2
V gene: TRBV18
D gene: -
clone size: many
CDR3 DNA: TGTGCCAGCTCACCGCGACAGCAAAACTATGGCTACACCTTC
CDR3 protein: CASSPRQQNYGYTF

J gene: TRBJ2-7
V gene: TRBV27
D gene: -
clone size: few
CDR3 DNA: TGTGCCAGCAGTCCCCAGCTTGGGTCCGAGCAGTACTTC
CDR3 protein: CASSPQLGSEQYF

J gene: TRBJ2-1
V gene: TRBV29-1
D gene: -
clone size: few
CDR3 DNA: TGCAGCGTTCGTCGTTATGGCTGGGGGGAGACGACAGATGAGCAGTTCTTC
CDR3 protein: CSVRRYGWGETTDEQFF

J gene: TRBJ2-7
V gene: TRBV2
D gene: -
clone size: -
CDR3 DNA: TGTGCCAGCAGAGCCCGGGACGAGCAGTACTTC
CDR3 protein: CASRARDEQYF

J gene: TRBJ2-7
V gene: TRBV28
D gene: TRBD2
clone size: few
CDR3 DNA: TGTGCCAGCAGTCCGAGCGGGGCAACCTACGAGCAGTACTTC
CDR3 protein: CASSPSGATYEQYF

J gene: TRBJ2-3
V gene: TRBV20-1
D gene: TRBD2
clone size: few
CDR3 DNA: TGCAGTGCTAGAGATGACGGGAGGGGGGCAGATACGCAGTATTTT
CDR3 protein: CSARDDGRGADTQYF

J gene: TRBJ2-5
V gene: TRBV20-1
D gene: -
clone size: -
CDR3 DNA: TGCAGTGCTAGAGAACCCCTGGGTAGCGTCCTCCCGACCCAGTACTTC
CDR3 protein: CSAREPLGSVLPTQYF

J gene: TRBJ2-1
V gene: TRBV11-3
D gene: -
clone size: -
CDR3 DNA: TGTGCCAGCGGGGGACGCACCAATGAGCAGTTCTTC
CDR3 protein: CASGGRTNEQFF

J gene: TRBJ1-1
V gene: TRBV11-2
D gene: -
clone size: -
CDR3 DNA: TGTGCCAGCAGCCTGAGGTTGCGGTCGAACACTGAAGCTTTCTTT
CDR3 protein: CASSLRLRSNTEAFF

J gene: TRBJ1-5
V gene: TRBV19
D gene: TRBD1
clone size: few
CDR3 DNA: TGTGCCAGTAGTAAACCCACGGGACAGGGGAATCAGCCCCAGCATTTT
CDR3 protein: CASSKPTGQGNQPQHF

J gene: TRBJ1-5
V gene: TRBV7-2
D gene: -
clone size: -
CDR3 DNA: TGTGCCAGCAGCTTAGATAGGACAGCGTATAGCAATCAGCCCCAGCATTTT
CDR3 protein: CASSLDRTAYSNQPQHF

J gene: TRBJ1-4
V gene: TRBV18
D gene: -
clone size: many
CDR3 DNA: TGTGCCAGCTCAGCGGACAGAGTCACGGAAAAACTGTTTTTT
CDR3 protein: CASSADRVTEKLFF

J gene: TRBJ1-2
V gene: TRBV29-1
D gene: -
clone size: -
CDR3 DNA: TGCAGCGTTTTAAGTCCCGACGGCTACACCTTC
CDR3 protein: CSVLSPDGYTF

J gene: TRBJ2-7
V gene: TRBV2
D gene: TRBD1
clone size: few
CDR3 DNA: TGTGCCAGCAGTGAAGCGGGACAGGAGACCTACGAGCAGTACTTC
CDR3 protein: CASSEAGQETYEQYF

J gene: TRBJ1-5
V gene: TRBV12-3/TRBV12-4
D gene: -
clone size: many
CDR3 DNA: TGTGCCAGCAGTGCCACAGGCAGCCAGCCCCAGCATTTT
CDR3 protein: CASSATGSQPQHF

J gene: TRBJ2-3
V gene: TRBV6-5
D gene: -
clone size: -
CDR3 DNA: TGTGCCAGCAGTTGGGGGGGCGGGACAGATACGCAGTATTTT
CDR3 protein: CASSWGGGTDTQYF

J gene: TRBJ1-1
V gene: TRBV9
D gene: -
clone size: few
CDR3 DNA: TGTGCCAGCAGCGTGGGACCTGAAGCTTTCTTT
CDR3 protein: CASSVGPEAFF

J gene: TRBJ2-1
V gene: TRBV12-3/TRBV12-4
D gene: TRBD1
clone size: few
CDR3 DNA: TGTGCCAGCAGCCCGGGACAGGGGTTAAGCGGGACCAAAAGCTCCTACAATGAGCAGTTCTTC
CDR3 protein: CASSPGQGLSGTKSSYNEQFF

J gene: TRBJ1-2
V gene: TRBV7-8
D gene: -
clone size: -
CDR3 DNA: TGTGCCAGCAGTCGAACAGGATCTGTCAACTATGGCTACACCTTC
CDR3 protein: CASSRTGSVNYGYTF

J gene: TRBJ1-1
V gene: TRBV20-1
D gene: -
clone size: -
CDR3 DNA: TGCAGTGCTAGAGACGGGGCTATGAACACTGAAGCTTTCTTT
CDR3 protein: CSARDGAMNTEAFF

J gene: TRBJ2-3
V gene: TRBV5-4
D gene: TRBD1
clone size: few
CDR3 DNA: TGTGCCAGCAGCTACACGCAGGGGGTGGCAGATACGCAGTATTTT
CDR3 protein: CASSYTQGVADTQYF

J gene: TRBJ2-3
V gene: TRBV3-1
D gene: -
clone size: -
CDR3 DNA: TGTGCCAGCAGCCAAGCGAGGAGCGGGCCAGATACGCAGTATTTT
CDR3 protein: CASSQARSGPDTQYF

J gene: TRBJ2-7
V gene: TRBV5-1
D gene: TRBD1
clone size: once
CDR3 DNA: TGCGCCAGCAGCGGGACAGGGCCCTACGAGCAGTACTTC
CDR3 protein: CASSGTGPYEQYF

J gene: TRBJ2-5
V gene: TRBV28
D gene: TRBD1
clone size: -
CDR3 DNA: TGTGCCAGCAGTTCCGGAGGACAGGCTCTTAAGGAGACCCAGTACTTC
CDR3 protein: CASSSGGQALKETQYF

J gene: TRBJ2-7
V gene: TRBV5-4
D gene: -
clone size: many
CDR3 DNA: TGTGCCAGCAGCTGGGACTGGGACTACGAGCAGTACTTC
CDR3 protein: CASSWDWDYEQYF

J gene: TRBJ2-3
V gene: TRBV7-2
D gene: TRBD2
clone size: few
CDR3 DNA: TGTGCCAGCAGCTTAGGGGTTAGCGGGAGGGCCTCAGATACGCAGTATTTT
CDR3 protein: CASSLGVSGRASDTQYF

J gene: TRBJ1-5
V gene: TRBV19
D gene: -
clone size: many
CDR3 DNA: TGTGCCAGCAGGTGGGCCAATCAGCCCCAGCATTTT
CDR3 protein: CASRWANQPQHF

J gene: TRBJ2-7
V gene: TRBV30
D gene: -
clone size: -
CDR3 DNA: TGTGCCTGGAGTGTCTGGGGAGGAACGGGAGAGCAGTACTTC
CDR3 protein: CAWSVWGGTGEQYF

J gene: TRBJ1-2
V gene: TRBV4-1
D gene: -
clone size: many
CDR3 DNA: TGCGCCAGCAGCCAAGATTTGCCAGGGTTTGGCTACACCTTC
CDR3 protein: CASSQDLPGFGYTF

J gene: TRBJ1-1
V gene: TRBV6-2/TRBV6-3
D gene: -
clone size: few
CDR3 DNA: TGTGCCAGCAGTTATCACGTGGTGAACACTGAAGCTTTCTTT
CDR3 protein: CASSYHVVNTEAFF